This T cell receptor (beta chain) appears in the sequencing data of a study of T cells in Graves' hyperthyroidism and ophthalmopathy. This clonotype has ten or more counts. Germline V gene sequence: CDR1 DFQATT, CDR2 SNEGSKA (reference sequence). CDR3 length: 13 residues. V gave up 2 bases and J gave up 0 bases, with 2 bases separating them. From RNA transcripts, TCR beta CDR3 regions were amplified. Researchers ran a first-round RT-PCR on the TCR CDR3 using the HTBI primer set. TCRdb re-derived calls from the multiplex PCR reads in MiXCR, one entry per CDR3 protein. Among 550,000 to 700,000 distinct CDR3 sequences, roughly 50% were seen once, and the ten largest hold roughly 19%.

The source material was peripheral blood or thyroid tissue (not recorded which). The TCR comes from an adult woman with Graves' disease, either hyperthyroidism or ophthalmopathy (not recorded which). This chain uses TRBV20-1 with TRBJ2-6; D not certain. CDR3 bases: TGCAGTGCTAGACACTCTGGGGCCAACGTCCTGACTTTC. It translates to CSARHSGANVLTF.